Given below is one TCR beta chain in context. The sample comes from a study of control samples from healthy donors and cancer patients. Only in-frame clones appear in the TCRdb table, and some are missing; sequencing was by immunoSEQ multiplex PCR. The repertoire holds fewer than 65,000 clones, with about four fifths as singletons. V gave up 0 bases and J gave up 3 bases, with 10 bases separating them. CDR3 length: 15 amino acids. Germline loops: CDR1 MNHNY, CDR2 SVGAGI (reference sequence). The sequenced sample consisted of blood. V and J are TRBV6-6 and TRBJ2-3, with D tentatively TRBD2 (6 bases). The TCR was taken from a man aged 65 to 79 in good health. The CDR3 is CASSYSRGSTDTQYF. CDR3 DNA: TGTGCCAGCAGTTACTCACGGGGGTCGACAGATACGCAGTATTTT.